A selection of T cell receptor beta chains follows, all from one sample in a study of blood T cell repertoires in COVID-19. Profiled with immunoSEQ multiplex PCR; TCRdb holds only in-frame clones, not every one. Of some 300,000 clones in the sample, around nine tenths were seen once. Specimen: PBMCs or T cells enriched from blood (not recorded which). The receptors were sampled from a woman aged 40 to 50 who had recovered from COVID-19. The CDR3 runs from the conserved cysteine through the conserved F or W. D genes are given only for firm matches.

.,TRBV28,TRBJ1-2,CASSFRSYGYTF
.,TRBV6-5,TRBJ1-5,CASRDSEFSNQPQHF
.,TRBV7-2,TRBJ1-6,CASSQQPRDSPLHF
.,TRBV10-1,TRBJ2-3,CASSEPTGSGRAAGDTQYF
.,TRBV5-8,TRBJ1-1,CASSLLDGDTEAFF
TRBD1,TRBV7-2,TRBJ2-4,CASSLVGTGVGNIQYF
TRBD1,TRBV5-1,TRBJ1-1,CASRRMTGLGNTEAFF
.,TRBV5-1,TRBJ1-1,CASSFTLGDTEAFF
.,TRBV30,TRBJ1-6,CAWTYLGAYNSPLHF
TRBD2,TRBV9,TRBJ2-7,CASSPTSGRSWDSVYEQYF
.,TRBV7-3,TRBJ2-2,CASSLKTEGELFF
TRBD2,TRBV4-1,TRBJ2-5,CASSQGLRERTQYF
.,TRBV18,TRBJ2-7,CASSRGINYEQYF
.,TRBV2,TRBJ1-6,CASGSLPPLHF
TRBD1,TRBV19,TRBJ2-7,CASESGQGVGEQYF
TRBD2,TRBV4-1,TRBJ2-1,CASSQLGIAGGLNEQFF
TRBD2,TRBV27,TRBJ2-7,CASSLSSFGGAVEQYF
TRBD1,TRBV11-2,TRBJ1-6,CASRSPWSGTAHSPLHF
TRBD1,TRBV10-2,TRBJ1-2,CASSETHGQVVSGGYTF
.,TRBV6-4,TRBJ2-1,CASSDTPEEEQFF
TRBD2,TRBV24-1,TRBJ2-1,CATGDERGSQGQFF
TRBD2,TRBV6-6,TRBJ2-3,CASSYRAGGTDTQYF
TRBD2,TRBV6-2/TRBV6-3,TRBJ2-1,CASSRRTSGTTWNEQFF
.,TRBV29-1,TRBJ1-1,CSVGHRMNTEAFF
.,TRBV19,TRBJ2-1,CASSPRLGGSEQFF
TRBD2,TRBV30,TRBJ2-3,CAWRAGRFGTDTQYF
TRBD1,TRBV6-1,TRBJ1-2,CASSEETGVSGYTF
TRBD2,TRBV7-9,TRBJ2-2,CASSSLRGDNTGELFF
TRBD1,TRBV15,TRBJ1-2,CATSRGKGQRNYGYTF
.,TRBV9,TRBJ1-2,CASSSGGARRGYGYTF
TRBD1,TRBV6-5,TRBJ2-5,CASTRTGSQETQYF
.,TRBV6-1,TRBJ2-3,CASSDRTVTSTDTQYF
.,TRBV3-1/TRBV3-2,TRBJ1-3,CASSQVVGNTIYF
.,TRBV11-2,TRBJ2-1,CASSLLANVPGEFF
TRBD2,TRBV6-5,TRBJ2-1,CASSYSPGTSTEQFF
TRBD1,TRBV7-6,TRBJ2-5,CASSLGTGVETQYF
TRBD1,TRBV19,TRBJ1-2,CASSRRGQGAPNYGYTF
TRBD2,TRBV7-2,TRBJ2-1,CASSAELAGYNEQFF
.,TRBV9,TRBJ1-2,CASSVDPTGSSGDTF
.,TRBV7-9,TRBJ1-3,CASSLATSGNTIYF
.,TRBV4-2,TRBJ1-5,CASSQGRENQPQHF
.,TRBV30,TRBJ1-2,CAWSPTGRNGYTF
.,TRBV29-1,TRBJ1-1,CSVEARQVNTEAFF
.,TRBV6-5,TRBJ2-1,CASRDSLFYNEQFF
.,TRBV7-3,TRBJ1-1,CASSLTRVQSNTEAFF